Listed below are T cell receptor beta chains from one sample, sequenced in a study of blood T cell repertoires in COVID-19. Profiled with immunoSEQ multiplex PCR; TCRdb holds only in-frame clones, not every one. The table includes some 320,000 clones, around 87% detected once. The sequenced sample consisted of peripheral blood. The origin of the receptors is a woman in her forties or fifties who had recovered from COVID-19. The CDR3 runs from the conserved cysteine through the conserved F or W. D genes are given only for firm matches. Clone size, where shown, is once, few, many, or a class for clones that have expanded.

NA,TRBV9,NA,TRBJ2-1,CASSTLSAGPYNEQFF,TGTGCCAGCAGCACCCTGTCTGCGGGGCCCTACAATGAGCAGTTCTTC
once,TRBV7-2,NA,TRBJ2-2,CASSLKVVGGTNTGELFF,TGTGCCAGCAGCTTAAAGGTGGTGGGGGGAACTAACACCGGGGAGCTGTTTTTT
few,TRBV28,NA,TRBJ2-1,CASRGAGVAVEQFF,TGTGCCAGCAGGGGAGCAGGGGTCGCGGTTGAGCAGTTCTTC
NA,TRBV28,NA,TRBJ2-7,CASSLLVEGPVSSYEQYF,TGTGCCAGCAGTTTACTTGTGGAGGGTCCCGTGTCTTCCTACGAGCAGTACTTC
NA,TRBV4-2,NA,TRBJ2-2,CASSQDPRGTGELFF,TGTGCCAGCAGCCAAGATCCCCGGGGGACCGGGGAGCTGTTTTTT
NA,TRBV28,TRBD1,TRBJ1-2,CASRPTSDRVVGYTF,TGTGCCAGCAGACCTACCTCAGACAGGGTGGTTGGCTACACCTTC
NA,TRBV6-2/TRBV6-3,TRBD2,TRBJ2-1,CASSYGDSGGEQFF,TGTGCCAGCAGTTACGGGGATAGCGGGGGCGAGCAGTTCTTC
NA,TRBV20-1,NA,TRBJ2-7,CSARVNYEQYF,TGCAGTGCCCGGGTAAACTACGAGCAGTACTTC
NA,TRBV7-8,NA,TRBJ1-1,CASSLGRFAEAFF,TGTGCCAGCAGCTTAGGCCGGTTCGCTGAAGCTTTCTTT
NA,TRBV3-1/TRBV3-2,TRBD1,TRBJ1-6,CASSLVDRVTSPLHF,TGTGCCAGCAGCCTCGTAGACAGGGTGACTTCACCCCTCCACTTT
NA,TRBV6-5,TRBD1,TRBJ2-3,CSHRTGGTDTQYF,TGTTCCCACCGGACAGGGGGCACAGATACGCAGTATTTT
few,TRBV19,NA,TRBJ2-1,CASSPRAYNEQFF,TGTGCCAGTAGTCCCCGAGCCTACAATGAGCAGTTCTTC
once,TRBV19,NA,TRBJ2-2,CASRDIGNTGELFF,TGTGCCAGTAGGGACATCGGGAACACCGGGGAGCTGTTTTTT
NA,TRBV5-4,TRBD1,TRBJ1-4,CASSGGTAGANEKLFF,TGTGCCAGCAGCGGAGGGACAGCGGGAGCTAATGAAAAACTGTTTTTT
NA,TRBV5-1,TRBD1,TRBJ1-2,CASSLAQGVVYGYTF,TGCGCCAGCAGCTTGGCACAGGGGGTTGTCTATGGCTACACCTTC
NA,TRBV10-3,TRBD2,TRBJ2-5,CAISEPGLAGRETQYF,TGTGCCATCAGTGAGCCCGGACTAGCGGGACGAGAGACCCAGTACTTC
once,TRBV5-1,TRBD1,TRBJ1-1,CASRRTGTANTEAFF,TGCGCCAGCAGGCGTACCGGGACAGCGAACACTGAAGCTTTCTTT
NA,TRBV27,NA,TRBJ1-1,CASSLRGGKTEAFF,TGTGCCAGCAGTCTTAGAGGGGGAAAGACTGAAGCTTTCTTT
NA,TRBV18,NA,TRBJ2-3,CASSPGTSTDTQYF,TGTGCCAGCTCACCCGGGACTAGCACAGATACGCAGTATTTT
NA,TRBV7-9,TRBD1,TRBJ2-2,CASSLGQGRIGELFF,TGTGCCAGCAGCTTAGGACAGGGGAGGATCGGGGAGCTGTTTTTT
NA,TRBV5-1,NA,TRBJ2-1,CASSLAGSDEQFF,TGCGCCAGCAGCTTGGCAGGGTCCGATGAGCAGTTCTTC
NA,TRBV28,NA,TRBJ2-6,CASTSGANVLTF,TGTGCCAGCACATCTGGGGCCAACGTCCTGACTTTC
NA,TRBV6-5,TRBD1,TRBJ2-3,CASSYGGQGADTQYF,TGTGCCAGCAGTTACGGGGGACAGGGGGCAGATACGCAGTATTTT
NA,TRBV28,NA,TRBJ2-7,CASSSASERYF,TGTGCCAGCAGTTCAGCCTCCGAGCGGTACTTC
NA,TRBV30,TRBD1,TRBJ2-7,CAWGWGQGSGEQYF,TGTGCCTGGGGTTGGGGACAGGGATCCGGCGAGCAGTACTTC
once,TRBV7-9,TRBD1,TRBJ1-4,CASSLGQGARNEKLFF,TGTGCCAGCAGCTTAGGACAGGGGGCACGGAATGAAAAACTGTTTTTT
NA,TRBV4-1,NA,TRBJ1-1,CASSQNVITEAFF,TGCGCCAGCAGCCAAAATGTAATCACTGAAGCTTTCTTT
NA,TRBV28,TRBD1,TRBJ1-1,CASSLGQRNTEAFF,TGTGCCAGCAGCTTGGGACAGAGGAACACTGAAGCTTTCTTT
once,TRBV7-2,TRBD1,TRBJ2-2,CASSFIAGGPNTGELFF,TGTGCCAGCAGCTTTATCGCAGGGGGCCCGAACACCGGGGAGCTGTTTTTT
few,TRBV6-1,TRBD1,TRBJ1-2,CASSDPGTGYYGYTF,TGTGCCAGCAGTGATCCCGGGACAGGGTACTATGGCTACACCTTC
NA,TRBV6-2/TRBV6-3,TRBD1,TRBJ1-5,CASSRDSLSNQPQHF,TGTGCCAGCAGCCGGGACAGCCTTAGCAATCAGCCCCAGCATTTT
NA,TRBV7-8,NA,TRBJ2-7,CASSSDSPPYEQYF,TGTGCCAGCAGCTCGGACAGCCCTCCCTACGAGCAGTACTTC
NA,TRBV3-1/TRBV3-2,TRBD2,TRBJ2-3,CASSQVVGGASTDTQYF,TGTGCCAGCAGCCAAGTTGTCGGGGGGGCCTCGACAGATACGCAGTATTTT
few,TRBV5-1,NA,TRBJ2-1,CASSFVAEASYNEQFF,TGCGCCAGCAGCTTTGTAGCGGAAGCTTCCTACAATGAGCAGTTCTTC
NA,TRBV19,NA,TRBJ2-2,CASTQGYTGELFF,TGTGCCAGTACTCAGGGGTACACCGGGGAGCTGTTTTTT
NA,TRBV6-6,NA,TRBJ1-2,CASSSASRIHYGYTF,TGTGCCAGCAGTTCCGCGTCCAGGATCCACTATGGCTACACCTTC
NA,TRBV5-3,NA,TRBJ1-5,CARSHGRKANGGQPQHF,TGTGCCAGAAGCCACGGACGGAAGGCCAATGGAGGTCAGCCCCAGCATTTT
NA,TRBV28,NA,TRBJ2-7,CASSPTGLSYEQYF,TGTGCCAGCAGTCCTACAGGGTTGTCCTACGAGCAGTACTTC
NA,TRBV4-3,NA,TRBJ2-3,CASSQDGLARGTQYF,TGCGCCAGCAGCCAAGATGGTCTAGCGCGGGGTACGCAGTATTTT
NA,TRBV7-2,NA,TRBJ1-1,CASRQTANTEAFF,TGTGCCAGCAGACAAACAGCGAACACTGAAGCTTTCTTT
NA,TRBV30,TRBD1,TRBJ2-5,CAWGTGETQYF,TGTGCCTGGGGGACAGGCGAGACCCAGTACTTC
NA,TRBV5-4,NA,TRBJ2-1,CASSLVTLGDNEQFF,TGTGCCAGCAGCTTAGTAACCCTAGGGGACAATGAGCAGTTCTTC
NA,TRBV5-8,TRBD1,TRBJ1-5,CASTLRGQSNQPQHF,TGTGCCAGCACCCTGCGGGGACAGAGCAATCAGCCCCAGCATTTT
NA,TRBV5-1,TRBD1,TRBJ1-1,CASSTGQDTEAFF,TGCGCCAGCAGCACAGGACAGGACACTGAAGCTTTCTTT
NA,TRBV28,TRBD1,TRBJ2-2,CASSLTGQGVTGELFF,TGTGCCAGCAGTTTAACCGGGCAGGGGGTTACCGGGGAGCTGTTTTTT
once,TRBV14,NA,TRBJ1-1,CASGRGYEAFF,TGTGCCAGTGGACGGGGATATGAAGCTTTCTTT
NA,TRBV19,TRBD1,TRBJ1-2,CASSPGQGGYGYTF,TGTGCCAGTAGTCCCGGACAGGGAGGGTATGGCTACACCTTC
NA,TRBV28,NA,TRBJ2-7,CASSLTNRAKEQYF,TGTGCCAGCAGTTTAACCAACAGGGCGAAGGAGCAGTACTTC
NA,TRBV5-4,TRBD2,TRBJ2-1,CASSLTSGGNNEQFF,TGTGCCAGCAGCCTTACTAGCGGGGGGAACAATGAGCAGTTCTTC
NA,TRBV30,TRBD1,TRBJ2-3,CARTTQGASTDTQYF,TGTGCCCGAACAACCCAGGGGGCTAGCACAGATACGCAGTATTTT
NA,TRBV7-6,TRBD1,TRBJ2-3,CASREQGAYTQYF,TGTGCCAGCAGGGAACAGGGGGCATATACGCAGTATTTT
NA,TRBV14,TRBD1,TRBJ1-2,CASSQAGGGYTF,TGTGCCAGCAGCCAAGCAGGGGGAGGCTACACCTTC